This T cell receptor (beta chain) emerged from a study of T cell responses to AZD1222 COVID-19 vaccine. Study-wide background: Investigators merged groups given second doses at roughly 4 or roughly 12 weeks.

The study, taken as a whole, reports: Spike as a whole was targeted by vaccine-associated CD4 TCRs, dominant at 160-218 and 743-854.

The CDR3 is 17 residues long. V was cut by 4 bases and J by 2 bases, with 19 bases left in between. Germline assignment: CDR1 SGHRS and CDR2 YFSETQ. On this clone: What it recognizes is unknown.

The protocol was immunoSEQ multiplex PCR, while the TCRdb copy is restricted to in-frame clones and leaves out a portion. Found here are about 120,000 clones, roughly 90% of them singletons; the top ten hold roughly 4%. The sequenced sample was peripheral blood, obtained on day 0 of AZD1222 vaccination. The chain employs TRBV5-1 and TRBJ2-4; the D gene is possibly TRBD2 (5 bases). This TCR derives from an adult in good health. Written as DNA, the CDR3 is TGCGCCAGCAGCCCCGAATTAGGACTCAGCTCCAAAAACATTCAGTACTTC. It codes for CASSPELGLSSKNIQYF.